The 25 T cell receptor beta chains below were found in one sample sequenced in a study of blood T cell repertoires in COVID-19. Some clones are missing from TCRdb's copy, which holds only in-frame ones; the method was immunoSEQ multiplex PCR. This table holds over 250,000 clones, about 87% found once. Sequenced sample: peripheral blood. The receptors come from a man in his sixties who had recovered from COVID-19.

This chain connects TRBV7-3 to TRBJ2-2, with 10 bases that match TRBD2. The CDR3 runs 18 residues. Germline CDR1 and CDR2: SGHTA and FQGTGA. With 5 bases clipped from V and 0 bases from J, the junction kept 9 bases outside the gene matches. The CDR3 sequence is CASSPVAGGSANTGELFF. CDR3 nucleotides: TGTGCCAGCAGCCCCGTAGCGGGGGGATCCGCGAACACCGGGGAGCTGTTTTTT.

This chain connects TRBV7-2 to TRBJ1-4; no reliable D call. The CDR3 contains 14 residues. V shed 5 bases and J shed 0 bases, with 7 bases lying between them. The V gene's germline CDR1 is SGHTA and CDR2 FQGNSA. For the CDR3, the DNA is TGTGCCAGCAGCAACTATGCAACTAATGAAAAACTGTTTTTT. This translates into CASSNYATNEKLFF.

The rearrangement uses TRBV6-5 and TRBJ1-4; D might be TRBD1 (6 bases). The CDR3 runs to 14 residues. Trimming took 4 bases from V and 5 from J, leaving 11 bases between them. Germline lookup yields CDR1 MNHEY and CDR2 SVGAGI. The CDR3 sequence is CASSSGVKNEKLFF. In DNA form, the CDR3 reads TGTGCCAGCAGTTCAGGGGTGAAAAATGAAAAACTGTTTTTT.

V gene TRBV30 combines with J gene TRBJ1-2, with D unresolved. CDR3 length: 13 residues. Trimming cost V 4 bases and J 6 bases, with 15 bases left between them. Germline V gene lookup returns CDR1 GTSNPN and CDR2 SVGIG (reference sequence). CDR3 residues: CAWNLKSLNGYTF. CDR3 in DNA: TGTGCCTGGAATTTAAAGAGTTTGAATGGCTACACCTTC.

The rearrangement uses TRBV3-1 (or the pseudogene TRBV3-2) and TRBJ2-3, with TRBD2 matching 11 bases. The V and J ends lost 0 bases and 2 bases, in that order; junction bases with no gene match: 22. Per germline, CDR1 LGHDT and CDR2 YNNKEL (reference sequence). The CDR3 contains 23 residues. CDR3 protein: CASSQDPLAGGLSNSITTDTQYF. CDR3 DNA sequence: TGTGCCAGCAGCCAAGATCCCCTAGCGGGGGGTCTTTCTAATTCGATAACCACAGATACGCAGTATTTT.

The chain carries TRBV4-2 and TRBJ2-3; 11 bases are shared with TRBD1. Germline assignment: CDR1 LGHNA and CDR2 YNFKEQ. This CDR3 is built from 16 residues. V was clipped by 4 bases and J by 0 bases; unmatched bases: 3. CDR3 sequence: CASSRGQGGSTDTQYF. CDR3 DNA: TGTGCCAGCAGCCGGGGACAGGGGGGTAGCACAGATACGCAGTATTTT.

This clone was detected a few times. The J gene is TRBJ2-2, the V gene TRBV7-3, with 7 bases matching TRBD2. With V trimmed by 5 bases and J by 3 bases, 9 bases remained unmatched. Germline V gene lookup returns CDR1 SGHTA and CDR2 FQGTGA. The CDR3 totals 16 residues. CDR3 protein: CASSKGQAGYTGELFF. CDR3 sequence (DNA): TGTGCCAGCAGCAAAGGCCAAGCGGGGTACACCGGGGAGCTGTTTTTT. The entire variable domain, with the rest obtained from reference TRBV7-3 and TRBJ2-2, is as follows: GAGVSQTPSNKVTEKGKYVELRCDPISGHTALYWYRQSLGQGPEFLIYFQGTGAADDSGLPNDRFFAVRPEGSVSTLKIQRTERGDSAVYLCASSKGQAGYTGELFFGEGSRLTVL.

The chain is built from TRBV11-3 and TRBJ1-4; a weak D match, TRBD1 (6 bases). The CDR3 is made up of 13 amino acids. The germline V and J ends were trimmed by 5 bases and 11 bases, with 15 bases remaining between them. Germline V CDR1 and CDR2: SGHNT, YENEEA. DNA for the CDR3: TGTGCCAGCAGCCCACCGGACAGTTCCAAACTGTTTTTT. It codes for CASSPPDSSKLFF.

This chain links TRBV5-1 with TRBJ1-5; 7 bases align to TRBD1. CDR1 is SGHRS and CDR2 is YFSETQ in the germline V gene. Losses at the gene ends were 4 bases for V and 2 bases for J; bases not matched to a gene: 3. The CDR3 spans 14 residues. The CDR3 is CASSPGGGNQPQHF. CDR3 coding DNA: TGCGCCAGCAGCCCAGGGGGAGGCAATCAGCCCCAGCATTTT.

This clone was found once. The CDR3 protein is CASSATAGTPRTEAFF. CDR3 nucleotide sequence: TGTGCCAGCAGCGCGACCGCCGGGACTCCGCGCACTGAAGCTTTCTTT. V and J are TRBV9 and TRBJ1-1, with TRBD1 as a possible D gene (5 bases). The CDR3 spans 16 residues. V was cut by 3 bases and J by 4 bases, with 19 bases left in between. CDR1 and CDR2 (germline): SGDLS, YYNGEE.

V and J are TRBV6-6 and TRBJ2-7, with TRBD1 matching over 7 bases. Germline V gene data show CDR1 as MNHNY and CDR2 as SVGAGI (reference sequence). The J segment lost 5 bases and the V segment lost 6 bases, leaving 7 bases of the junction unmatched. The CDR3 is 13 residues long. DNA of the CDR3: TGTGCCAGCAGAAGGGACAGTACAGACGAGCAGTACTTC. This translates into CASRRDSTDEQYF.

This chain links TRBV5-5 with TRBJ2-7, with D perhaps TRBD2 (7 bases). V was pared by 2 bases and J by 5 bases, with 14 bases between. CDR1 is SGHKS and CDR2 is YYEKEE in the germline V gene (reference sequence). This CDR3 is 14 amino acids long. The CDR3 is CASSFRGAHHEQYF. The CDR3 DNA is TGTGCCAGCAGCTTTCGGGGGGCCCACCACGAGCAGTACTTC.

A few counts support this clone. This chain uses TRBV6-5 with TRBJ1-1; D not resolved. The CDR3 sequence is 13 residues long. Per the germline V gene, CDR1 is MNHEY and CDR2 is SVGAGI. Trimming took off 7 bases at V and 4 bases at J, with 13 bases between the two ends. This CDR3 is CASIPPGRTEAFF. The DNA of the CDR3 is TGTGCCAGCATCCCTCCGGGTCGCACTGAAGCTTTCTTT.

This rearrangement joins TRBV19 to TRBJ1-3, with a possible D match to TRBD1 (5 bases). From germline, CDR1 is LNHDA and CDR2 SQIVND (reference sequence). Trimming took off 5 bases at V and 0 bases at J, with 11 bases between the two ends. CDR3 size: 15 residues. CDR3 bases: TGTGCCAGTAGTGGCACAGGTAGCTCTGGAAACACCATATATTTT. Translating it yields CASSGTGSSGNTIYF.

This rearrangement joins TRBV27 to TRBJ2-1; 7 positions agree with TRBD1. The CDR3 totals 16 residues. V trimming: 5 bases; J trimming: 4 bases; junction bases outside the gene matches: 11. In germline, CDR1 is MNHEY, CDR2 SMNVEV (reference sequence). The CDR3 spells CASSPRRQGIYNEQFF. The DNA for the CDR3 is TGTGCCAGCAGTCCCCGCCGACAGGGAATTTACAATGAGCAGTTCTTC.

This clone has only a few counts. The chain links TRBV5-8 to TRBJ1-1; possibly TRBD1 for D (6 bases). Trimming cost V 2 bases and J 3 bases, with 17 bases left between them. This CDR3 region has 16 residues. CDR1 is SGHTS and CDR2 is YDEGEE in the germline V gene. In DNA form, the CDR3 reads TGTGCCAGCAGCTTAATACGGCAGGGGTTTGACACTGAAGCTTTCTTT. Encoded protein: CASSLIRQGFDTEAFF. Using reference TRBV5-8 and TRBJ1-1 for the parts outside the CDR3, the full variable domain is EAGVTQSPTHLIKTRGQQATLRCSPISGHTSVYWYQQALGLGLQFLLWYDEGEERNRGNFPPRFSGRQFPNYSSELNVNALELEDSALYLCASSLIRQGFDTEAFFGQGTRLTVV.

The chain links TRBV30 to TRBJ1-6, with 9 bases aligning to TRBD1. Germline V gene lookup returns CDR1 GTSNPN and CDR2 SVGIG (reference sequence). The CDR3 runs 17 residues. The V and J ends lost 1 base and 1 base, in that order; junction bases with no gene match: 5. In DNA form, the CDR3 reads TGTGCCTGGAGTGCTTGGACAGGGGAATCCTATAATTCACCCCTCCACTTT. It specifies CAWSAWTGESYNSPLHF.

The CDR3 sequence: CASSKFPGLAGSTDTQYF. CDR3 sequence (DNA): TGTGCCAGCAGCAAATTCCCTGGACTAGCGGGGAGCACAGATACGCAGTATTTT. The rearrangement links TRBV7-2 to TRBJ2-3, with TRBD2 matching over 12 bases. Germline V gene data show CDR1 as SGHTA and CDR2 as FQGNSA. The trim removed 5 bases at V and 0 bases at J, leaving 9 bases unmatched. The CDR3 consists of 18 residues.

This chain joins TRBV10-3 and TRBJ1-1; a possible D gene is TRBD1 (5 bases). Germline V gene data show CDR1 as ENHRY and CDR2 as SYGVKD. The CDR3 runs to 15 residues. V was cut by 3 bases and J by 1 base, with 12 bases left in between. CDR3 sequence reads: CAISDRAPGNTEAFF. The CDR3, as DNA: TGTGCCATCAGTGACAGGGCCCCAGGGAACACTGAAGCTTTCTTT.

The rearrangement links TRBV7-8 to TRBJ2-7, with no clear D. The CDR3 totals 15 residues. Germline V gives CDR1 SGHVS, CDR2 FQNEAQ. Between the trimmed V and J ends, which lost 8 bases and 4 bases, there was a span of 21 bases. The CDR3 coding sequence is TGTGCCAGCGCTTTCTCTGAACTATCTAATTACGAGCAGTACTTC. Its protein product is CASAFSELSNYEQYF.

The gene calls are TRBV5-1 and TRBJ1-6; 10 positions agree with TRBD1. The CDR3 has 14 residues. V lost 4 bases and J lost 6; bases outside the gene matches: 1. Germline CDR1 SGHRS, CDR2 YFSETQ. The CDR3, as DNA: TGCGCCAGCAGCGGGGACAGGGGTAATTCACCCCTCCACTTT. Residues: CASSGDRGNSPLHF. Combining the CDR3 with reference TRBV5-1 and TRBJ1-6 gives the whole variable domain KAGVTQTPRYLIKTRGQQVTLSCSPISGHRSVSWYQQTPGQGLQFLFEYFSETQRNKGNFPGRFSGRQFSNSRSEMNVSTLELGDSALYLCASSGDRGNSPLHFGNGTRLTVT.

CDR3 bases: TGTGCCAGCTCACCCGGGACAGGGGTTGGCAATGAGCAGTTCTTC. Translated: CASSPGTGVGNEQFF. The gene calls are TRBV18 and TRBJ2-1, with 10 bases identical to TRBD1. Germline-derived CDR1 and CDR2 are KGHSH and LQKENI. The junction had 5 bases not matched to a gene; V was cut back by 3 bases and J by 6 bases. The CDR3 runs to 15 residues.

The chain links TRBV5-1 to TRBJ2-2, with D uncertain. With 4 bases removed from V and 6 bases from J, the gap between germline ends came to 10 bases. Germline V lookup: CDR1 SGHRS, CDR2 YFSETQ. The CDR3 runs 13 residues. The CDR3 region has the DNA TGCGCCAGCAGCACTGATTTGGCCGGGGAGCTGTTTTTT. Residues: CASSTDLAGELFF.

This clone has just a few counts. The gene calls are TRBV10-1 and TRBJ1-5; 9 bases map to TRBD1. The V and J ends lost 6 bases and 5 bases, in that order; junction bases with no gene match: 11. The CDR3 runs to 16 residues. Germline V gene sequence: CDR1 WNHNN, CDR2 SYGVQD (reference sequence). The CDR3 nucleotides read TGCGCCAGCAGAAGTACACAGGGGGCCCAAGATCAGCCCCAGCATTTT. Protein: CASRSTQGAQDQPQHF.

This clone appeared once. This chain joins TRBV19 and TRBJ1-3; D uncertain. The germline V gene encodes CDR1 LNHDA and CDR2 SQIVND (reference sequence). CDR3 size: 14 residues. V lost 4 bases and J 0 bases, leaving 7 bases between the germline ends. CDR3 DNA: TGTGCCAGTAGTAGCAGGTTCTCTGGAAACACCATATATTTT. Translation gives CASSSRFSGNTIYF.